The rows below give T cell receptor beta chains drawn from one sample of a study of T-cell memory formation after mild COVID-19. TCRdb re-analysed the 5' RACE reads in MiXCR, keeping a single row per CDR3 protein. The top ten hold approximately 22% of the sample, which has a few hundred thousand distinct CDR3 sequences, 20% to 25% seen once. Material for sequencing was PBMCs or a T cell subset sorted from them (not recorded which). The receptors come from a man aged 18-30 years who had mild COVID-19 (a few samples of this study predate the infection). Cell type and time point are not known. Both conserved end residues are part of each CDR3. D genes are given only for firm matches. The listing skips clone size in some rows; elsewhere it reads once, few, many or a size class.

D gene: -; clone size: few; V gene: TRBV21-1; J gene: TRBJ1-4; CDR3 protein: CASSRGRRNEKLFF; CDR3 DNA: TGTGCCAGCAGCAGAGGACGCAGGAATGAAAAACTGTTTTTT
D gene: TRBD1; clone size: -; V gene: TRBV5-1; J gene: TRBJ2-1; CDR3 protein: CASSGTGGSYNEQFF; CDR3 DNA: TGCGCCAGCAGCGGAACAGGGGGCTCCTACAATGAGCAGTTCTTC
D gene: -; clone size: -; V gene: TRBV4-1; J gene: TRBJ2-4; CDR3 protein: CASSQVAGVAKNIQYF; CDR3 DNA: TGCGCCAGCAGCCAAGTTGCAGGGGTAGCCAAAAACATTCAGTACTTC
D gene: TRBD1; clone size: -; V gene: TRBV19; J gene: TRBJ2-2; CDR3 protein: CASLDRPGELFF; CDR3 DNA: TGTGCCAGCCTGGACAGGCCCGGGGAGCTGTTTTTT
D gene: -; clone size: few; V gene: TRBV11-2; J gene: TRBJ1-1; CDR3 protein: CASSLPVMAGAFF; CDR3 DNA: TGTGCCAGCAGCTTACCGGTTATGGCTGGAGCTTTCTTT
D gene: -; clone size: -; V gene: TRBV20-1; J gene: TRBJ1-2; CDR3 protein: CSATTFSGQLTNYGYTF; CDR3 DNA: TGCAGTGCGACCACCTTTAGCGGACAACTTACTAACTATGGCTACACCTTC
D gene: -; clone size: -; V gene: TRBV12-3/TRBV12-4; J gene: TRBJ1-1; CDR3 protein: CASSFRSVTEAFF; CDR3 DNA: TGTGCCAGCAGTTTTCGGTCGGTCACTGAAGCTTTCTTT
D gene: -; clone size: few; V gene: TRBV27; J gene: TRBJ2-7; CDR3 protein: CASMTRWGEQYF; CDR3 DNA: TGTGCCAGCATGACTAGATGGGGTGAGCAGTACTTC
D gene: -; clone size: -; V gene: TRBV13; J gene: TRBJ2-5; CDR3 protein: CASSSRGTFQETQYF; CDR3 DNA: TGTGCCAGCAGCTCTCGCGGGACTTTTCAGGAGACCCAGTACTTC
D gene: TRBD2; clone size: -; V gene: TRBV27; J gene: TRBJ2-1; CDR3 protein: CASSLRLAGGYNEQFF; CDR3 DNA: TGTGCCAGCAGTTTAAGACTAGCGGGAGGTTACAATGAGCAGTTCTTC
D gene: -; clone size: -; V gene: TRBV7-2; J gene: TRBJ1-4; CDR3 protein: CASSSWEGQKLFF; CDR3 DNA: TGTGCCAGCAGCTCCTGGGAAGGGCAAAAACTGTTTTTT
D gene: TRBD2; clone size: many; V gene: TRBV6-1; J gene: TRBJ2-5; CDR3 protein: CASSELAGGPETQYF; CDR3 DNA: TGTGCCAGCAGTGAATTAGCGGGGGGGCCAGAGACCCAGTACTTC
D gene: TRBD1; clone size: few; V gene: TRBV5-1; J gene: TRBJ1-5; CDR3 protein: CASSLGTGLYQPQHF; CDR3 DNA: TGCGCCAGCAGCTTGGGGACAGGGCTTTATCAGCCCCAGCATTTT
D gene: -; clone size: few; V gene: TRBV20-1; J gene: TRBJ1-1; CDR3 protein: CSAYNQGWVGSEAFF; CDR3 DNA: TGCAGTGCTTACAATCAGGGGTGGGTTGGCTCTGAAGCTTTCTTT
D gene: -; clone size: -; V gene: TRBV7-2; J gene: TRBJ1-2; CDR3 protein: CASGIAGNYGYTF; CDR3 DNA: TGTGCCAGCGGCATCGCGGGGAACTATGGCTACACCTTC
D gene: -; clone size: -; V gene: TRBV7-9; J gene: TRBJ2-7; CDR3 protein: CASSLAGGNEQYF; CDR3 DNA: TGTGCCAGCAGCTTAGCTGGAGGGAACGAGCAGTACTTC
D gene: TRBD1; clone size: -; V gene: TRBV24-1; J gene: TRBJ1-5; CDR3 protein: CATRGGGTGNQPQHF; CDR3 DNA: TGTGCCACCCGGGGTGGCGGGACAGGCAATCAGCCCCAGCATTTT
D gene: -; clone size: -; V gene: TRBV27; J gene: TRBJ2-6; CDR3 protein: CASSPVLLSGANVLTF; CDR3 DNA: TGTGCCAGCAGCCCCGTCCTACTCTCTGGGGCCAACGTCCTGACTTTC
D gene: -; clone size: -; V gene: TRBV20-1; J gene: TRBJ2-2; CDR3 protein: CSASTGNTGELFF; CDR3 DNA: TGCAGTGCTAGTACCGGAAACACCGGGGAGCTGTTTTTT
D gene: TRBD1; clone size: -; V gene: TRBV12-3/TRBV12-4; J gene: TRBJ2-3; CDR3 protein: CASNPQGDTQYF; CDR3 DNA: TGTGCCAGCAATCCACAGGGGGATACGCAGTATTTT
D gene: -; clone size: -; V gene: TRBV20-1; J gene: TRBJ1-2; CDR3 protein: CSASNPGFYGYTF; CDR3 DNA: TGCAGTGCCTCGAACCCTGGGTTTTATGGCTACACCTTC
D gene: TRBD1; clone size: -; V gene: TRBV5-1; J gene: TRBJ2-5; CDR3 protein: CASSHRGEQETQYF; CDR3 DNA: TGCGCCAGCAGCCACAGGGGGGAACAAGAGACCCAGTACTTC
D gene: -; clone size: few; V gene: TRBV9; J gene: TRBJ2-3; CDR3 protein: CASSARGEGATDTQYF; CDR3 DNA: TGTGCCAGCAGTGCAAGGGGGGAGGGGGCAACAGATACGCAGTATTTT
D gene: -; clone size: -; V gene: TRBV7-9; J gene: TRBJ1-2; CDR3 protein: CASSPEGVYGYTF; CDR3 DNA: TGTGCCAGCAGCCCAGAGGGTGTCTATGGCTACACCTTC
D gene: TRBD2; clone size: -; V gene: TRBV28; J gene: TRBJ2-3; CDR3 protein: CASQETSADTQYF; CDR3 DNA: TGTGCCAGCCAGGAGACTAGCGCAGATACGCAGTATTTT
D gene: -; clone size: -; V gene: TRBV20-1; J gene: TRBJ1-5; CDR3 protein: CSAREDGNQPQHF; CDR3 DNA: TGCAGTGCTAGAGAGGACGGCAATCAGCCCCAGCATTTT
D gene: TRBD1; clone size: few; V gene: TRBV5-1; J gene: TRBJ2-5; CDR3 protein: CASSRWTGGQETQYF; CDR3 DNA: TGCGCCAGCAGCCGATGGACAGGGGGCCAAGAGACCCAGTACTTC
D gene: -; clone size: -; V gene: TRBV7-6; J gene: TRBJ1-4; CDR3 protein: CASSYVQSGTLGTNEKLFF; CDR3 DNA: TGTGCCAGCAGCTACGTACAGAGCGGAACTCTCGGAACTAATGAAAAACTGTTTTTT
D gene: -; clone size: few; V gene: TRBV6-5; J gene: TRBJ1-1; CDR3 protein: CASSSHTRLSTEAFF; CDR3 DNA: TGTGCCAGCAGTAGCCACACAAGGTTGAGCACTGAAGCTTTCTTT
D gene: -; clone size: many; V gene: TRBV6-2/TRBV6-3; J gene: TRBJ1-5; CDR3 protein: CASSPQGGNQPQHF; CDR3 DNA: TGTGCCAGCAGTCCTCAGGGTGGGAATCAGCCCCAGCATTTT
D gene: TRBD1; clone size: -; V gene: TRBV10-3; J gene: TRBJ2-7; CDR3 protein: CAISDGDSSYEQYF; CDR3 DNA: TGTGCCATCAGCGATGGGGACAGTTCCTACGAGCAGTACTTC
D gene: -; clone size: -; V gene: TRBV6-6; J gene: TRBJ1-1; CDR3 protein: CASSYVPDTEAFF; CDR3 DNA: TGTGCCAGCAGTTATGTGCCTGACACTGAAGCTTTCTTT
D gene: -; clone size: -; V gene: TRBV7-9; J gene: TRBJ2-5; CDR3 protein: CASSLATGNQETQYF; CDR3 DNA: TGTGCCAGCAGCTTAGCGACGGGGAACCAAGAGACCCAGTACTTC
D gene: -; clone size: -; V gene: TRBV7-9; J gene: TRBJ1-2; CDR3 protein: CASRPPVLDYGYTF; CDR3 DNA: TGTGCCAGCAGGCCCCCCGTGTTGGATTACGGCTACACCTTC
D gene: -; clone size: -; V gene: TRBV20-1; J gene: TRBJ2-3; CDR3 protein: CSAWRGGKQYF; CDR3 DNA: TGCAGTGCTTGGCGGGGTGGAAAGCAGTATTTT
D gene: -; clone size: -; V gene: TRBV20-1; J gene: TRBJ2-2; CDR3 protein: CSARGDSNTGELFF; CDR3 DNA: TGCAGTGCTAGAGGGGACTCGAACACCGGGGAGCTGTTTTTT
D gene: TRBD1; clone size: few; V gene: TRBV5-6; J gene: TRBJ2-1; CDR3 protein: CASSLAGRTGGNEQFF; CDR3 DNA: TGTGCCAGCAGCTTGGCCGGAAGGACAGGGGGAAATGAGCAGTTCTTC
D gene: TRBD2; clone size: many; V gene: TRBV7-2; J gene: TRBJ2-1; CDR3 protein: CASSLGRGGYEQFF; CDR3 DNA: TGTGCCAGCAGCTTAGGGCGGGGGGGCTATGAGCAGTTCTTC
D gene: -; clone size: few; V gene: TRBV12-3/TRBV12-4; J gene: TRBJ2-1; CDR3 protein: CASSEVPAYNEQFF; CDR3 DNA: TGTGCCAGCAGTGAGGTCCCTGCCTACAATGAGCAGTTCTTC
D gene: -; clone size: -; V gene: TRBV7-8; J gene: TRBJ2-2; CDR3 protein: CASSPQGYTGELFF; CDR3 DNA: TGTGCCAGCAGCCCACAGGGTTACACCGGGGAGCTGTTTTTT
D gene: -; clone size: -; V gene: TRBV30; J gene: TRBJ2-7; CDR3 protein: CAWGGSGGEQYF; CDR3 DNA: TGTGCCTGGGGGGGAAGTGGAGGCGAGCAGTACTTC
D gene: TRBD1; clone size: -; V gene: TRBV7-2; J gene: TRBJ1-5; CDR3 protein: CASSRRHTGGGQPQHF; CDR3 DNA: TGTGCCAGCAGCCGACGCCACACAGGGGGCGGTCAGCCCCAGCATTTT
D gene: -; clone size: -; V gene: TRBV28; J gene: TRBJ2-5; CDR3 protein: CASSFNPGQNQETQYF; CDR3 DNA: TGTGCCAGCAGTTTTAACCCCGGACAGAACCAAGAGACCCAGTACTTC
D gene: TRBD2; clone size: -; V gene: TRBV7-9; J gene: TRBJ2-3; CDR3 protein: CASSVGGLAPDTQYF; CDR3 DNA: TGTGCCAGCAGCGTCGGGGGACTAGCGCCGGATACGCAGTATTTT
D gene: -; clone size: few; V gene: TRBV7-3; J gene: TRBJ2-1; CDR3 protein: CASSLGAGIYNEQFF; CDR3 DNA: TGTGCCAGCAGCTTAGGGGCGGGAATATACAATGAGCAGTTCTTC
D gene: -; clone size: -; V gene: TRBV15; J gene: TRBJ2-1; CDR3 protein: CATSRESSISSYNEQFF; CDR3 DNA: TGTGCCACCAGCAGAGAAAGTAGTATTTCCTCCTACAATGAGCAGTTCTTC
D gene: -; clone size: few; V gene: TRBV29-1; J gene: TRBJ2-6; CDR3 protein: CSVGTTGANVLTF; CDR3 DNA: TGCAGCGTAGGGACGACTGGGGCCAACGTCCTGACTTTC
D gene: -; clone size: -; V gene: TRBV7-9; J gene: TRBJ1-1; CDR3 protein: CASSSGVTEAFF; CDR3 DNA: TGTGCCAGCAGCTCAGGGGTAACTGAAGCTTTCTTT
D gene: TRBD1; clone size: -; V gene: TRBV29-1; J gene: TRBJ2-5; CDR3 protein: CSVGPSTGFGETQYF; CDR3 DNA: TGCAGCGTCGGACCCTCGACAGGGTTCGGAGAGACCCAGTACTTC
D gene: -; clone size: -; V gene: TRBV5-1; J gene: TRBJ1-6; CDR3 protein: CASSAGSYNSPLHF; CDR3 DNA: TGCGCCAGCAGCGCGGGCTCCTATAATTCACCCCTCCACTTT